What follows are 19 T cell receptor delta chains derived from one specimen sequenced in a study of gamma-delta chains in newborns, infants, children. TCRdb called clones anew from the reads with CATT. This sample carries approximately 1,500 delta-chain clones, 1% to 1.3% of them seen once, and the ten largest clones take 24%. Material: blood. Receptors were obtained from a child in good health.

On this clone: The protein recorded in TCRdb matches a much larger clone and deviates from this DNA's translation at residue 13, suggesting a read error; the protein here is obtained by translating the DNA. The V and J genes are TRDV1 and TRDJ1, with 9 bases lining up with TRDD3. The V segment lost 3 bases and the J segment 4 bases; nucleotides outside the gene matches: 18. The CDR3 totals 19 residues. Germline assignment: CDR1 TSWWSYY and CDR2 QGS. The CDR3 nucleotides are TGTGCTCTTGGGGATCCGGCTCTGTACTGGGGGACTCCCATCGATAAACTCATCTTT. Its protein is CALGDPALYWGTPIDKLIF.

As to this clone: This likely came from a read error, as a far larger clone is one base away. Distinct nucleotide sequences in the sample also encode this CDR3. The rearrangement uses TRDV2 and TRDJ1; 9 nucleotides align to TRDD3. Germline CDR1 and CDR2: GEAIGNYY and EKD. The CDR3 consists of 16 residues. CDR3 protein: CACDTMEGIRIDKLIF. DNA of the CDR3: TGTGCCTGCGACACAATGGAGGGGATACGCATCGATAAACTCATCTTT.

This clone was recorded a few times. The TCRdb protein, from a much larger clone, departs from this DNA's translation at residue 9, likely by read error; the protein shown derives from the DNA. The chain couples TRDV2 to TRDJ1; D gene uncertain. Germline values: CDR1 GEAIGNYY, CDR2 EKD. Trimming stripped 2 bases from V and 3 bases from J, with 12 bases between. The CDR3 runs 14 residues. The CDR3: CACDMIGNADKLIF. CDR3 DNA: TGTGCCTGTGACATGATAGGTAACGCCGATAAACTCATCTTT.

The chain links TRDV2 to TRDJ1; unclear D gene. CDR3 length: 15 amino acids. Looked up from germline, CDR1 is GEAIGNYY and CDR2 is EKD. V lost 0 bases and J lost 0, with 10 bases in between. The CDR3 here is CACDTVSPYTDKLIF. The CDR3 coding sequence is TGTGCCTGTGACACCGTATCCCCGTACACCGATAAACTCATCTTT.

This clone was counted only a few times. This rearrangement joins TRDV2 to TRDJ1; 10 nucleotides agree with TRDD3. Trimming cost V 1 base and J 0 bases; bases outside gene matches: 13. The germline gives CDR1 GEAIGNYY, CDR2 EKD. The CDR3 has 19 amino acids. The DNA of the CDR3 is TGTGCCTGTGACACTGTCGTACTGGGGGATCTCCTACACACCGATAAACTCATCTTT. This sequence encodes CACDTVVLGDLLHTDKLIF.

This clone was seen only a few times. This may be a read error, as it is one base from a much larger clone. The sample contains more than one DNA sequence encoding this CDR3. The rearrangement joins TRDV1 to TRDJ1, with D possibly matching TRDD2 (9 bases). In germline, CDR1 is TSWWSYY, CDR2 QGS. This CDR3 is 24 amino acids long. CDR3 sequence: CALGEQSAFLPPYWGLSYTDKLIF. The CDR3 nucleotides read TGTGCCCTTGGGGAACAATCGGCCTTCCTACCTCCTTACTGGGGGCTAAGCTACACCGATAAACTCATCTTT.

In the case of this clone: With only one base between it and a far larger clone, this is likely a read error. The chain combines TRDV2 with TRDJ1; 11 bases are a match to TRDD3. There are 15 residues in the CDR3. Trimming at V came to 3 bases and at J to 7 bases, leaving 9 bases not matched to a gene. Germline V gene data show CDR1 as GEAIGNYY and CDR2 as EKD. The CDR3 here is CACDALGDTIGKLIF. As DNA, the CDR3 is TGTGCCTGTGACGCGCTGGGGGATACAATCGGTAAACTCATCTTT.

This clone is categorized as medium-sized (0.01 to 0.1%). A much larger clone sits a single nucleotide away, making a read error possible. In the same sample, other DNA sequences code for this CDR3. This chain links TRDV1 with TRDJ2; D possibly matches TRDD2 or TRDD3 (5 bases each). Trimming took 4 bases from V and 2 from J, leaving 20 bases between them. The CDR3 totals 18 residues. Germline lookup yields CDR1 TSWWSYY and CDR2 QGS. The CDR3 region has the DNA TGTGCTCTTGGGGTAGACCGCTTCCCTTGGGGCTTGACAGCACAACTCTTCTTT. Encoded protein: CALGVDRFPWGLTAQLFF.

This clone is large (0.1 to 1%) within its sample. Other DNA sequences within the sample encode an identical CDR3. The V gene is TRDV1, the J gene TRDJ1; TRDD3 is a possible D gene (6 bases). Germline-derived CDR1 and CDR2 are TSWWSYY and QGS. The V gene lost 0 bases and the J gene lost 0 bases, with 23 bases spanning the gap. The CDR3 runs to 20 residues. CDR3 DNA sequence: TGTGCTCTTGGGGAACTAGCCCTAAGGGGGTGGGGGTCCTACACCGATAAACTCATCTTT. Translation gives CALGELALRGWGSYTDKLIF.

Judged by abundance, this clone is large. Germline is not matched at one junction end, which may reflect a read error. V is TRDV1 and J is TRDJ1; the match to TRDD3 covers 8 bases. Germline values: CDR1 TSWWSYY, CDR2 QGS. This CDR3 has 19 amino acids. The CDR3: CALGVFFFSLGVNTNKLIF. CDR3 DNA sequence: TGTGCTCTTGGGGTGTTTTTCTTTTCACTGGGGGTAAACACCAATAAACTCATCTTT.

This clone was seen more than once but under ten times. A clone one base away is much larger, so this may be a read error. Other DNA variants within this sample encode the same CDR3. The CDR3 sequence: CACDGLGDLYTDKLIF. DNA for the CDR3: TGTGCCTGTGACGGGCTGGGGGACCTGTACACTGATAAACTCATCTTT. The gene calls are TRDV2 and TRDJ1, with 8 bases that match TRDD3. The CDR3 runs 16 residues. Germline V gene sequence: CDR1 GEAIGNYY, CDR2 EKD.

This clone was found a few times. A read error may explain this, as a much larger clone is one base away. It is unclear where the CDR3 begins or ends on the DNA, so no DNA is shown, and the CDR3 is as TCRdb lists it. J is TRDJ1 and V is TRDV1; the table names TRDD3, a call not compared with the DNA. The CDR3 is 20 residues long, ends included. The V gene's germline CDR1 is TSWWSYY and CDR2 QGS. The CDR3 loop reads CALGELSLAPWGIRDDKLIF.

Regarding this clone: This probably arose from a read error, given a far larger clone one base away. Other DNA sequences of this sample code for an identical CDR3. V gene TRDV1 combines with J gene TRDJ2, with a weak D call TRDD3 (5 bases). Germline V gene sequence: CDR1 TSWWSYY, CDR2 QGS. This CDR3 contains 18 residues. The CDR3 DNA reads TGCGCTCTTGGGGTAGACCGTTTCCCTTGGGGCTTGACAGCACAACTCTTCTTT. The encoded protein is CALGVDRFPWGLTAQLFF.

About this clone: For this DNA, TCRdb reports the protein of a much larger clone, which diverges at residue 7, most likely from a read error; the protein presented here is translated directly from the DNA. The V gene is TRDV2, the J gene TRDJ1; TRDD3 agrees at 10 bases. Trimming took 3 bases from V and 0 from J; bases not matched to a gene: 9. This CDR3 has 17 residues. Germline V CDR1 and CDR2: GEAIGNYY, EKD. The CDR3 nucleotides are TGTGCCTGTGACTCGTTAATGGGGGATACCGACACCGATAAACTCATCTTT. It encodes CACDSLMGDTDTDKLIF.

As regards this clone: This could be a read error, since a much larger clone is one nucleotide away. The chain recombines TRDV3 with TRDJ1; 11 bases are a match to TRDD3. This CDR3 has 24 amino acids. Trimming cost V 5 bases and J 0 bases; bases outside gene matches: 35. The V gene's germline CDR1 is TVYSNPD and CDR2 GDNSRS (reference sequence). In DNA, the CDR3 is TGTGCCAAGGTGCTGCGACTTCGGGACCAGGACAAGTGGGGGATACGACCGGACACCGATAAACTCATCTTT. Its translation is CAKVLRLRDQDKWGIRPDTDKLIF.

Worth noting for this clone: Given a far larger clone just one base away, this is likely a sequencing read error. The chain recombines TRDV2 with TRDJ1; the match to TRDD3 covers 12 bases. Germline V lookup: CDR1 GEAIGNYY, CDR2 EKD. V lost 3 bases, J lost 3 bases, and 10 bases stayed unmatched. This CDR3 region has 17 residues. The CDR3: CACDSLLGDTDADKLIF. The DNA for the CDR3 is TGTGCCTGTGACTCGTTACTGGGGGATACCGACGCCGATAAACTCATCTTT.

This clone has just a few counts. Being one base from a much bigger clone, this may be a read error. This sample also contains other DNA sequences that code for the same CDR3. The V gene is TRDV1, the J gene TRDJ1; weak D call: TRDD3 (7 bases). This CDR3 is 19 amino acids long. The germline V gene has CDR1 TSWWSYY and CDR2 QGS. The CDR3 DNA reads as TGTGCTCTTGGGGAAAGGGCTTCCTTCTGGGGGGGGTACACCGACAAACTCATCTTT. Translation gives CALGERASFWGGYTDKLIF.

For this clone: A far larger clone differs by one base, so this is likely a read error. The CDR3 spells CALGERLPSLADKLIF. The CDR3, as DNA: TGTGCTCTTGGGGAACGCCTTCCCTCCCTCGCCGATAAACTCATCTTT. The J gene is TRDJ1, the V gene TRDV1, with D possibly TRDD2 on 6 matching bases. This CDR3 has 16 amino acids. V was clipped by 1 base and J by 3 bases, with 15 bases between them. Looked up from germline, CDR1 is TSWWSYY and CDR2 is QGS.

About this clone itself: One base separates it from a far larger clone, so it is likely a read error. Different DNA sequences within this sample yield the same CDR3. The J gene is TRDJ3, the V gene TRDV2; 7 positions match TRDD3. The CDR3 consists of 19 residues. The J segment lost 2 bases and the V segment lost 1 base, leaving 10 bases of the junction unmatched. Germline V gives CDR1 GEAIGNYY, CDR2 EKD. The CDR3 DNA is TGTGCCTGTGACACTGTGCTGGGGGGCCAGACCTGGGACACCCGACAGATGTTTTTC. This gives the protein CACDTVLGGQTWDTRQMFF.